The rows below give T cell receptor beta chains drawn from one sample of a study of vaccination effects on CD4 cells after COVID-19. For these TCRs, the target antigens are not known. Some clones are missing from TCRdb's copy, which holds only in-frame ones; the method was immunoSEQ multiplex PCR. The sample gives tens of thousands of clones, around 80% of which show up once; around 5% is in the top ten. The input for sequencing was CD4+ T cells from PBMCs cultured without peptide, taken after COVID-19 vaccination. The source is a human donor who had a prior SARS-CoV-2 infection. The CDR3 runs from the conserved cysteine through the conserved F or W. The D gene is left open where the match is weak. Size values are once, few and many counts, or a class for expanded clones, and some rows have none.

J gene: TRBJ2-7; D gene: NA; clone size: few; V gene: TRBV7-2; CDR3 DNA: TGTGCCAGCAGCTTAGTTGACGAGCAGTACTTC; CDR3 protein: CASSLVDEQYF
J gene: TRBJ2-1; D gene: TRBD2; clone size: medium-sized; V gene: TRBV27; CDR3 DNA: TGTGCCAGCAGTTTTAGCGGGAGAGGGGATGAGCAGTTCTTC; CDR3 protein: CASSFSGRGDEQFF
J gene: TRBJ1-5; D gene: NA; clone size: few; V gene: TRBV6-5; CDR3 DNA: TGTGCCAGCAGGATGCGGGTGGATCAGCCCCAGCATTTT; CDR3 protein: CASRMRVDQPQHF
J gene: TRBJ2-7; D gene: TRBD1; clone size: NA; V gene: TRBV7-7; CDR3 DNA: TGTGCTAGCAGCTTAGGCTCGGGACAGGGCTACGAGCAGTACTTC; CDR3 protein: CASSLGSGQGYEQYF
J gene: TRBJ2-7; D gene: NA; clone size: once; V gene: TRBV19; CDR3 DNA: TGTGCCAGTAGTATCCGGGGAGGCGAGCAGTACTTC; CDR3 protein: CASSIRGGEQYF
J gene: TRBJ2-1; D gene: NA; clone size: NA; V gene: TRBV7-9; CDR3 DNA: TGTGCCAGCAGCTTAGGTTTGAGTCCCAATGAGCAGTTCTTC; CDR3 protein: CASSLGLSPNEQFF
J gene: TRBJ2-2; D gene: TRBD2; clone size: NA; V gene: TRBV7-2; CDR3 DNA: TGTGCCAGCAGCTTAGTTGGCGGGGGCGGGGAGCTGTTTTTT; CDR3 protein: CASSLVGGGGELFF
J gene: TRBJ2-3; D gene: TRBD2; clone size: NA; V gene: TRBV11-3; CDR3 DNA: TGTGCCAGCAGCTTAGGGCGGAGGACTAGCGGGGAAGATACGCAGTATTTT; CDR3 protein: CASSLGRRTSGEDTQYF
J gene: TRBJ2-7; D gene: NA; clone size: NA; V gene: TRBV5-4; CDR3 DNA: TGTGCCAGCAAAACCGGGACCTACGAGCAGTACTTC; CDR3 protein: CASKTGTYEQYF
J gene: TRBJ1-5; D gene: TRBD1; clone size: few; V gene: TRBV15; CDR3 DNA: TGTGCCACCAGCAGAGTCAGGGGGGATCAGCCCCAGCATTTT; CDR3 protein: CATSRVRGDQPQHF
J gene: TRBJ1-2; D gene: TRBD1; clone size: NA; V gene: TRBV6-2/TRBV6-3; CDR3 DNA: TGTGCCAGCAGCCCGGACAGGGGATATGGCTACACCTTC; CDR3 protein: CASSPDRGYGYTF
J gene: TRBJ1-5; D gene: NA; clone size: NA; V gene: TRBV6-2/TRBV6-3; CDR3 DNA: TGTGCCAGCAGTTCCAGGGCCAAGCCCCAGCATTTT; CDR3 protein: CASSSRAKPQHF
J gene: TRBJ1-5; D gene: NA; clone size: NA; V gene: TRBV6-6; CDR3 DNA: TGTGCCAGCAGTTACCAAGGTGCAGGGGCGGGTCAGCCCCAGCATTTT; CDR3 protein: CASSYQGAGAGQPQHF
J gene: TRBJ2-7; D gene: TRBD2; clone size: NA; V gene: TRBV4-2; CDR3 DNA: TGTGCCAGCAGCCAAGATCTGTGGACTAGAAACTACGAGCAGTACTTC; CDR3 protein: CASSQDLWTRNYEQYF
J gene: TRBJ2-1; D gene: TRBD2; clone size: few; V gene: TRBV11-3; CDR3 DNA: TGTGCCAGCAGCACCCGACTAGCGGGAAGGAATGAGCAGTTCTTC; CDR3 protein: CASSTRLAGRNEQFF
J gene: TRBJ2-7; D gene: TRBD2; clone size: NA; V gene: TRBV6-1; CDR3 DNA: TGTGCCAGCAGAGAAGGACTAGCCGCCTACGAGCAGTACTTC; CDR3 protein: CASREGLAAYEQYF
J gene: TRBJ1-1; D gene: NA; clone size: once; V gene: TRBV6-5; CDR3 DNA: TGTGCCAGCAGCTGGTGGGGGGGCGCTGAAGCTTTCTTT; CDR3 protein: CASSWWGGAEAFF
J gene: TRBJ2-3; D gene: TRBD2; clone size: NA; V gene: TRBV9; CDR3 DNA: TGTGCCAGCAGCGAAGGACCGGGCCCAGCGGGGGCAGATACGCAGTATTTT; CDR3 protein: CASSEGPGPAGADTQYF
J gene: TRBJ1-1; D gene: TRBD1; clone size: NA; V gene: TRBV2; CDR3 DNA: TGTGCCAGATCCCGGACAGGGGGTAACACTGAAGCTTTCTTT; CDR3 protein: CARSRTGGNTEAFF
J gene: TRBJ1-2; D gene: NA; clone size: NA; V gene: TRBV5-8; CDR3 DNA: TGTGCCAGCAGCCCCGGCAGGGGCGACTATGGCTACACCTTC; CDR3 protein: CASSPGRGDYGYTF
J gene: TRBJ1-1; D gene: NA; clone size: NA; V gene: TRBV7-9; CDR3 DNA: TGTGCCAGCAGCTTATTTGGGAGTACTGAAGCTTTCTTT; CDR3 protein: CASSLFGSTEAFF
J gene: TRBJ2-1; D gene: TRBD2; clone size: NA; V gene: TRBV5-6; CDR3 DNA: TGTGCCAGCAGCTTAAATCGGGGGGATTTCTCTAATGAGCAGTTCTTC; CDR3 protein: CASSLNRGDFSNEQFF
J gene: TRBJ1-1; D gene: NA; clone size: NA; V gene: TRBV10-3; CDR3 DNA: TGTGCCTCCCAGTCGGGGGACACTGAAGCTTTCTTT; CDR3 protein: CASQSGDTEAFF
J gene: TRBJ2-7; D gene: TRBD2; clone size: once; V gene: TRBV20-1; CDR3 DNA: TGCAGTGCTAGTGCGGGAGAAACCTACGAGCAGTACTTC; CDR3 protein: CSASAGETYEQYF
J gene: TRBJ2-1; D gene: NA; clone size: few; V gene: TRBV5-6; CDR3 DNA: TGTGCCAGCAGCAGGCGGGGTTCGGGGGCATGGTATGAGCAGTTCTTC; CDR3 protein: CASSRRGSGAWYEQFF
J gene: TRBJ2-1; D gene: TRBD2; clone size: NA; V gene: TRBV5-8; CDR3 DNA: TGTGCCAGCAGCTTGGCCTCCTGGGGGAGCGGGAGGGGAAAGAGTTATGAGCAGTTCTTC; CDR3 protein: CASSLASWGSGRGKSYEQFF
J gene: TRBJ1-4; D gene: NA; clone size: few; V gene: TRBV18; CDR3 DNA: TGTGCCAGCTCACAGGGCTATGGGTCTGAAAAACTGTTTTTT; CDR3 protein: CASSQGYGSEKLFF
J gene: TRBJ1-1; D gene: NA; clone size: NA; V gene: TRBV27; CDR3 DNA: TGTGCCAGCAGTCGAGGACAGCTCATGAACACTGAAGCTTTCTTT; CDR3 protein: CASSRGQLMNTEAFF
J gene: TRBJ1-5; D gene: NA; clone size: NA; V gene: TRBV24-1; CDR3 DNA: TGTGCCACGTCGAACGGACAGCCCCAGCATTTT; CDR3 protein: CATSNGQPQHF
J gene: TRBJ2-3; D gene: TRBD2; clone size: NA; V gene: TRBV9; CDR3 DNA: TGTGCCAGCAGCGTACTAAGCGGGGTGTCAGATACGCAGTATTTT; CDR3 protein: CASSVLSGVSDTQYF
J gene: TRBJ2-7; D gene: NA; clone size: NA; V gene: TRBV6-5; CDR3 DNA: TGTGCCAGCAGTTACTTGTCCGGACCTTACGAGCAGTACTTC; CDR3 protein: CASSYLSGPYEQYF
J gene: TRBJ2-1; D gene: NA; clone size: NA; V gene: TRBV10-3; CDR3 DNA: TGTGCCATCAGTGTGGGGACCCATAACAATGAGCAGTTCTTC; CDR3 protein: CAISVGTHNNEQFF
J gene: TRBJ1-4; D gene: NA; clone size: NA; V gene: TRBV3-1/TRBV3-2; CDR3 DNA: TGTGCCAGCAGCCAAAGTACATTATTCCCCTTGGAAAAACTGTTTTTT; CDR3 protein: CASSQSTLFPLEKLFF
J gene: TRBJ2-3; D gene: NA; clone size: once; V gene: TRBV4-1; CDR3 DNA: TGCGCCAGCAGCCAAGTCGTCACCACAGATACGCAGTATTTT; CDR3 protein: CASSQVVTTDTQYF
J gene: TRBJ2-1; D gene: NA; clone size: NA; V gene: TRBV7-3; CDR3 DNA: TGTGCCAGCAGCCAAAGGAGCGGTGAGCAGTTCTTC; CDR3 protein: CASSQRSGEQFF
J gene: TRBJ1-2; D gene: NA; clone size: NA; V gene: TRBV19; CDR3 DNA: TGTGCCAGTAGTATCCCTCTTGGGGGAGCCGGCTACACCTTC; CDR3 protein: CASSIPLGGAGYTF
J gene: TRBJ2-7; D gene: TRBD1; clone size: once; V gene: TRBV18; CDR3 DNA: TGTGCCAGCTCACCCAGACAGGGCCCCTACGAGCAGTACTTC; CDR3 protein: CASSPRQGPYEQYF
J gene: TRBJ2-7; D gene: NA; clone size: NA; V gene: TRBV12-3/TRBV12-4; CDR3 DNA: TGTGCCAGCCAAAAAACCAGGGGCTACGAGCAGTACTTC; CDR3 protein: CASQKTRGYEQYF
J gene: TRBJ2-3; D gene: TRBD2; clone size: NA; V gene: TRBV2; CDR3 DNA: TGTGCCAGCAGTGAATGGAAGCGGGGGTTTATCACAGATACGCAGTATTTT; CDR3 protein: CASSEWKRGFITDTQYF